This is a list of T cell receptor beta chains from one sample in a study of a mutant IDH1 vaccine in newly diagnosed glioma. The table came from immunoSEQ multiplex PCR; TCRdb's copy has only in-frame clones and leaves some out. The sample records about 88,000 clones, more than 65% being singletons. The source was PBMCs, collected from a glioma patient treated with radiotherapy, temozolomide or both. The source of these receptors is a middle-aged man with glioma. Some clones in this sample may be carry-over from other donors' samples. Both conserved end residues are part of each CDR3. A D gene is named only where the DNA matches it firmly. Rows may omit the clone size; those that give it use once, few, many or a size class.

clone_size	d_call	v_call	j_call	cdr3_aa	cdr3_nt
.	TRBD1	TRBV2	TRBJ1-2	CASSKGQGISNYGYTF	TGTGCCAGCAGTAAGGGACAGGGGATCTCTAACTATGGCTACACCTTC
.	.	TRBV27	TRBJ2-7	CASSLLGAEPYEQYF	TGTGCCAGCTCACTTTTAGGGGCCGAACCCTACGAGCAGTACTTC
once	.	TRBV5-4	TRBJ2-5	CASSLEGGAQYF	TGTGCCAGCAGCCTTGAGGGCGGGGCCCAGTACTTC
.	.	TRBV7-9	TRBJ2-7	CASSLEGYTYEQYF	TGTGCCAGCAGCTTAGAGGGATATACCTACGAGCAGTACTTC
.	.	TRBV7-2	TRBJ2-5	CASSLGDHQETQYF	TGTGCCAGCAGCTTAGGGGACCACCAAGAGACCCAGTACTTC
once	.	TRBV5-4	TRBJ2-7	CASSMAGSSYEQYF	TGTGCCAGCAGCATGGCAGGATCGTCCTACGAGCAGTACTTC
.	.	TRBV19	TRBJ1-2	CASSLNYGYTF	TGTGCCAGTAGTTTGAACTATGGCTACACCTTC
.	TRBD1	TRBV30	TRBJ2-7	CAWSVGTGVTEQYF	TGTGCCTGGAGTGTTGGGACAGGGGTGACCGAGCAGTACTTC
.	.	TRBV16	TRBJ1-2	CASSRQNYGYTF	TGTGCCAGCAGCCGGCAGAACTATGGCTACACCTTC
once	.	TRBV29-1	TRBJ1-2	CSVVQDYGYTF	TGCAGCGTTGTACAGGACTATGGCTACACCTTC
.	.	TRBV2	TRBJ2-5	CASRMAGTLGETQYF	TGTGCCAGCAGGATGGCCGGTACCCTCGGAGAGACCCAGTACTTC
.	.	TRBV2	TRBJ1-2	CASSDHSKPGGAFF	TGTGCCAGCAGTGACCATAGTAAACCGGGTGGGGCTTTCTTC
few	.	TRBV5-7	TRBJ1-5	CASSLEGNSNQPQHF	TGTGCCAGCAGCTTGGAGGGAAATAGCAATCAGCCCCAGCATTTT
.	.	TRBV5-5	TRBJ2-7	CASSRGLGFEQYF	TGTGCCAGCAGTAGAGGACTGGGCTTCGAGCAGTACTTC
.	.	TRBV4-1	TRBJ1-6	CASSQGPSLGSPLHF	TGCGCCAGCAGCCAAGGGCCCTCGTTGGGTTCACCCCTCCACTTT
.	.	TRBV6-5	TRBJ1-5	CASSYSIRQPQHF	TGTGCCAGCAGTTACTCGATCCGCCAGCCCCAGCATTTT
.	TRBD2	TRBV9	TRBJ2-7	CASSPHSGGWQYF	TGTGCCAGCAGCCCCCACAGCGGGGGGTGGCAGTACTTC
.	TRBD2	TRBV5-1	TRBJ2-5	CASSMGTSGGAETQYF	TGCGCCAGCAGCATGGGGACTAGCGGGGGGGCAGAGACCCAGTACTTC
.	.	TRBV9	TRBJ1-2	CASSVATGNYGYTF	TGTGCCAGCAGCGTAGCTACGGGGAACTATGGCTACACCTTC
.	.	TRBV4-2	TRBJ1-6	CASSQEEGAPLHF	TGTGCCAGCAGCCAAGAGGAGGGGGCACCCCTCCACTTT
.	.	TRBV12-5	TRBJ1-4	CASALAGTEKLFF	TGTGCTAGTGCCCTGGCAGGGACTGAAAAACTGTTTTTT
once	.	TRBV10-3	TRBJ2-2	CAISESGLSTGELFF	TGTGCCATCAGTGAGTCTGGACTGAGCACCGGGGAGCTGTTTTTT
.	.	TRBV10-2	TRBJ1-2	CASSEDTNGYTF	TGCGCCAGCAGTGAGGATACGAATGGCTACACCTTC
.	TRBD1	TRBV10-3	TRBJ1-6	CAISAGGGDSPLHF	TGTGCCATCAGTGCAGGGGGCGGCGATTCACCCCTCCACTTT
.	.	TRBV30	TRBJ1-2	CAWSVDGGVTGYTF	TGTGCCTGGAGTGTAGATGGGGGAGTTACCGGCTACACCTTC
.	.	TRBV2	TRBJ1-2	CASSELGGGYTF	TGTGCCAGCAGTGAATTGGGGGGTGGCTACACCTTC
.	.	TRBV2	TRBJ1-4	CASSMGHSTNEKLFF	TGTGCCAGCAGCATGGGACACTCAACTAATGAAAAACTGTTTTTT
once	.	TRBV30	TRBJ2-7	CAWGGPTGSSYEQYF	TGTGCCTGGGGGGGACCAACAGGGAGCTCCTACGAGCAGTACTTC
.	.	TRBV5-1	TRBJ1-6	CASSRGRDSPLHF	TGCGCCAGCAGCCGGGGCAGGGATTCACCCCTCCACTTT
.	.	TRBV27	TRBJ1-2	CASSFSPTGIYGYTF	TGTGCCAGCAGTTTCTCGCCCACGGGGATCTATGGCTACACCTTC
.	.	TRBV4-1	TRBJ1-5	CASSQEPVAWPQHF	TGCGCCAGCAGCCAAGAGCCCGTGGCGTGGCCCCAGCATTTT
once	TRBD1	TRBV27	TRBJ2-2	CASSRYDPRTGVTGELFF	TGTGCCAGCAGCCGTTATGATCCCCGGACAGGGGTGACCGGGGAGCTGTTTTTT
few	TRBD2	TRBV2	TRBJ2-1	CASSDTGLAGGYVNNEQFF	TGTGCCAGCAGCGATACGGGACTAGCGGGGGGCTATGTCAACAATGAGCAGTTCTTC
.	.	TRBV19	TRBJ1-2	CASSPRPGRYGYTF	TGTGCCAGTAGTCCCCGCCCCGGGAGGTATGGCTACACCTTC
.	.	TRBV6-6	TRBJ1-1	CASSLRTTTEAFF	TGTGCCAGCAGTCTGAGGACTACAACTGAAGCTTTCTTT